The T cell receptor beta chain described here comes from a study of T-cell memory formation after mild COVID-19. Only a few counts were recorded for this clonotype. TCRdb reanalysed the 5' RACE reads using MiXCR and keeps one entry per CDR3 protein. Here the sample spans around 300,000 distinct CDR3 sequences, approximately 19% being singletons. Germline CDR1 SGHTA, CDR2 FQGTGA. CDR3 size: 15 residues. V was clipped by 3 bases and J by 10 bases, with 19 bases between them. This chain links TRBV7-3 with TRBJ2-1; tentatively, D is TRBD1 (6 bases). Sequencing was performed on PBMCs or a T cell subset sorted from them (not recorded which). This TCR came from a young man who had mild COVID-19 (a few samples of this study predate the infection). Cell type and time point are not known. The CDR3 region is CASSFTGTPRREQFF. CDR3 DNA: TGTGCCAGCAGCTTCACCGGGACACCCCGCAGGGAGCAGTTCTTC.